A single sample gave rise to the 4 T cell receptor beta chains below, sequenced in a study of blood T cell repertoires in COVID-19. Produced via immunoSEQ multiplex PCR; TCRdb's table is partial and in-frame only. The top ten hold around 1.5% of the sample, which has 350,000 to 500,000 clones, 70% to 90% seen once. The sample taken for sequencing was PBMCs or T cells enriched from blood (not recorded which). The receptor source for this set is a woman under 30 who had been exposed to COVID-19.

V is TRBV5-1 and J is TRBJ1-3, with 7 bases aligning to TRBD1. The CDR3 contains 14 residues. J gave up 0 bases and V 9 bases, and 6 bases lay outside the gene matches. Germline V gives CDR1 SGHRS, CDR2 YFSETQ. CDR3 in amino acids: CANTRQGSGNTIYF. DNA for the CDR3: TGCGCCAACACACGACAGGGCTCTGGAAACACCATATATTTT.

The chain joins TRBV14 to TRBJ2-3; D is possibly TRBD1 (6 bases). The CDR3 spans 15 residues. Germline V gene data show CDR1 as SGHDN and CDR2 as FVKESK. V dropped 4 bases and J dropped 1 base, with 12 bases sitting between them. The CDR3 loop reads CASSPQGLRTDTQYF. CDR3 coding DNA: TGTGCCAGCAGCCCCCAGGGGCTCCGCACAGATACGCAGTATTTT.

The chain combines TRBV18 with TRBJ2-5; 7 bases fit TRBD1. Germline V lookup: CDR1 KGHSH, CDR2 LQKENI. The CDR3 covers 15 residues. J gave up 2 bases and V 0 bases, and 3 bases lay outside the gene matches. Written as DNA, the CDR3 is TGTGCCAGCTCACCACCAGACAGGGAACAAGAGACCCAGTACTTC. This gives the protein CASSPPDREQETQYF.

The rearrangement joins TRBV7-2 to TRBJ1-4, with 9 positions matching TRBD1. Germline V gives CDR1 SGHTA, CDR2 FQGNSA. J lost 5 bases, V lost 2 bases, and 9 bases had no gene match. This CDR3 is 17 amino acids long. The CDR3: CASSLRQQGARNEKLFF. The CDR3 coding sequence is TGTGCCAGCAGCTTAAGACAACAGGGGGCCCGGAATGAAAAACTGTTTTTT. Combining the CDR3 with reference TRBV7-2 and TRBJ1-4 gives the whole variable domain GAGVSQSPSNKVTEKGKDVELRCDPISGHTALYWYRQSLGQGLEFLIYFQGNSAPDKSGLPSDRFSAERTGGSVSTLTIQRTQQEDSAVYLCASSLRQQGARNEKLFFGSGTQLSVL.